This T cell receptor (beta chain) was sequenced in a study of blood T cells in healthy people across ages. General study findings and limits: Possibly, changes in expanded clonotypes were confounded because donor CMV status was unknown.

Of note for this clonotype: Its target is not known.

PCR was performed a second time for 7 to 11 cycles using a sample-barcoded 5' primer and a J-beta primer mix. TCRdb independently ran MiXCR on the 5' RACE reads; one entry per CDR3 protein. The sample lists around 280,000 distinct CDR3 sequences, roughly 26% occurring once. The origin of this receptor is a woman aged 65 to 85 in good health. Sequenced: blood.

The CDR3 region has the DNA TGTGCCAGCAGCTCGGGGTCGGGACCGGGGAATTCACCCCTCCACTTT. It is translated as CASSSGSGPGNSPLHF. The chain links TRBV7-3 to TRBJ1-6; a possible D gene is TRBD1 (5 bases). V lost 4 bases, J lost 7 bases, and 17 bases lay in between. Germline assignment: CDR1 SGHTA and CDR2 FQGTGA. This CDR3 has 16 amino acids.